This TCR beta chain comes out of a study of T cell repertoires in cytomegalovirus infection. Whole-study results and caveats: CMV-specific TCR beta clonotypes restricted by HLA-C were the ones dominating the ex vivo response.

TCRdb reprocessed the reads via MiXCR and lists one record per CDR3 protein. The sample lists some 120,000 distinct CDR3 sequences, around 32% occurring once. Between the trimmed V and J ends, which lost 3 bases and 7 bases, there was a span of 24 bases. The CDR3 has 17 residues. CDR1 and CDR2 from the germline V gene are LGHNT and FRNRAP. This clonotype has just one count. Its antigen is unknown. The rearrangement joins TRBV12-5 to TRBJ1-2; D not certain. The sample was CD8+ T cells from cultured PBMCs, taken from culture after CMV antigen stimulation. The TCR was taken from a human donor in good health (CMV status not recorded). Some clones in this sample may be carry-over from other donors' samples. The CDR3 DNA is TGTGCTAGTGGTTTCCACATTGCCTCGGCTCCAGGACCTGGCTACACCTTC. This encodes CASGFHIASAPGPGYTF.